The present T cell receptor (beta chain) was sequenced within a study of vaccination and CD4 T cells after COVID-19 (dated by TCRdb to 2021 to 2024). At the level of the whole study: SARS-CoV-2 positivity had been established in the convalescent patients by nasal swab PCR, and mild disease was recorded in roughly 9 of these patients and severe disease in one. The time from the second vaccine dose to post-vaccine blood sampling had a median of roughly 70 days and ranged from about 14 to 250 days. Participants got two doses of the Pfizer-BioNTech BNT162b2 vaccine (n=8) or two doses of the Moderna mRNA-1273 vaccine (n=2). Control cultures received a CEFX viral epitope pool as the positive control, an HIV-1 Nef peptide pool as the negative control, or no peptide. Post-COVID blood samples from convalescent patients were collected a median of approximately 93 days after diagnosis, with a range of roughly 30 to 170 days. The convalescent cohort included six males and four females, with two Hispanic individuals, seven Caucasians, two Asians and one multiracial person. In under twelve COVID-19 convalescent patients and 4 infection-naive healthy vaccine recipients, researchers compared the spike-specific CD4+ TCR repertoire from before mRNA vaccination with the repertoire from after. The cultures were stimulated with overlapping spike peptide pools from SARS-CoV-2 and from the common cold coronaviruses HCoV-NL63, HCoV-OC43 and HCoV-229E.

About this clonotype: The antigen it recognizes is unknown. Base qualities are missing; no much larger clone stands one base away.

Libraries were built with PCR. DNA from cultured CD4+ T cells underwent TCR sequencing with the Oncomine TCR Beta short-read assay at the Johns Hopkins FTIC core. The QIAamp micro DNA kit was used to extract genomic DNA from the cultured CD4+ T cells. The Oncomine TCR Beta libraries from cultured CD4+ T cells were pooled using unique dual indexes and then sequenced on an Illumina iSeq 100. The authors' analysis ran thus. Non-productive sequences were filtered out, and CDR3s that did not start with C, did not end with F or W, or were shorter than 7 amino acids were discarded. Antigen-specific clonotypes were identified with the MANAFEST web application by comparing peptide-stimulated wells with reference and other culture wells. An FDR below 0.05, an odds ratio above 5, and a productive frequency above 0.1% in at least two of three replicate wells were required for clones to be considered positive. A clonotype was classed as cross-reactive if the clonotype showed significant expansion both in SARS-CoV-2 spike wells and in at least one common cold coronavirus spike condition. Similarity between CDR3 sequences was evaluated in R version 3.6.1 using Levenshtein distances (stringdist) and unrooted phylogenetic trees (ape). Clones were called with MiXCR by TCRdb after fastp trimmed the public reads at Q25, and only in-frame beta chains were retained. When rows share a CDR3 protein, they turn into one entry using the most common DNA and genes. In this record, the V and J calls reflect TCRdb's handling and not the investigators' own analysis. The table for this sample lists approximately 18,000 distinct CDR3 sequences; about three fifths of them were counted only once. 7.5% to 10% of the sample lies in the top ten.

Deletion took 0 bases off V and 5 bases off J, with a span of 17 bases between the germline ends. From the cysteine through the phenylalanine, the CDR3 covers 16 amino acids. Only the CDR3 DNA stays, 48 bases, in frame from base 1. Per the germline V gene (reference sequence), DFQATT is the CDR1 and SNEGSKA is the CDR2. Interpreted using the paper, the treatment or condition label stands for: roughly nine-day PBMC culture with coronavirus spike peptide pools or control peptides (ViraFEST assay). The study used the ViraFEST assay, which expanded antigen-specific T cells with peptide pools and then identified expanded clonotypes by TCR sequencing. The convalescent patients' positive SARS-CoV-2 PCR tests were from March to December 2020, which was before the Alpha, Beta and Delta variants emerged in the United States. PBMCs were cultured at approximately 2.1 million per well in IMDM supplemented with about 5.5% human AB serum and about 10 IU/ml IL-2, with 9.5 to 10 ug/ml peptide pools added. On days 3 and 7, half of the culture medium was replaced with fresh IL-2-containing medium. After around 11 days of culture, CD4+ T cells were isolated by negative selection using the EasySep CD4+ T cell isolation kit. PBMCs were separated from whole blood using Ficoll-Paque Plus gradient centrifugation and then either used fresh or cryopreserved at -140C. Triplicate wells were generally used for each culture condition.

The paper's findings and limits, for the study overall: The median count of SARS-CoV-2-reactive clonotypes went up from 21 after infection to approximately 40 after vaccination, although the change was not significant. In convalescent patients, a median around 86% of post-vaccine SARS-CoV-2-reactive clones were detected only after vaccination, and vaccine-specific priming was suggested by this finding. Of the vaccine-specific clones in convalescent patients, 304 of 307, or nearly all, reacted only to SARS-CoV-2 spike and did not cross-react with common cold coronaviruses. Relatively few convalescent patients were included in the study, and early timepoints after natural infection were not analyzed.

The receptor was isolated from a human donor who had recovered from COVID-19. Material for sequencing was CD4+ T cells from blood, cultured in vitro. The sequence links TRBV20-1 to TRBJ1-5; the D region possibly corresponds to TRBD1 (6 bases align). The CDR3 protein sequence reads: CSARDAGAGEDQPQHF. The DNA is as follows: TGCAGTGCTAGAGATGCAGGTGCAGGGGAAGATCAGCCCCAGCATTTT.